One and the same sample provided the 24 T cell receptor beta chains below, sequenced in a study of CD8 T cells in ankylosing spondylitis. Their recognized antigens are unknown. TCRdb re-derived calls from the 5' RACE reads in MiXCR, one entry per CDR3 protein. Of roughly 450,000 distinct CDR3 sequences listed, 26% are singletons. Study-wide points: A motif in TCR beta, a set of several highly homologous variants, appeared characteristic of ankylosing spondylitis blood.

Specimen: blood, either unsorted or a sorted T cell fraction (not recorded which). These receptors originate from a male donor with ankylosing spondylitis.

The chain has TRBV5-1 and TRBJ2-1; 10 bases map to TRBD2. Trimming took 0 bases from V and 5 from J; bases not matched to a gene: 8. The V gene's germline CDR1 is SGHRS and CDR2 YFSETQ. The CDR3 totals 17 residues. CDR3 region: CASSLEDGLAANNEQFF. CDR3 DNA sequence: TGCGCCAGCAGCTTGGAAGACGGACTAGCGGCAAACAATGAGCAGTTCTTC.

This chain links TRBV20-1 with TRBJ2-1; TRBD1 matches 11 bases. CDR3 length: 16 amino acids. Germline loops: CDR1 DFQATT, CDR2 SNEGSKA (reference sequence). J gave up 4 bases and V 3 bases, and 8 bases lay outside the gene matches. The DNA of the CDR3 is TGCAGTGCTAGGTTTTGGACAGGGGGCCATTACAATGAGCAGTTCTTC. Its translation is CSARFWTGGHYNEQFF.

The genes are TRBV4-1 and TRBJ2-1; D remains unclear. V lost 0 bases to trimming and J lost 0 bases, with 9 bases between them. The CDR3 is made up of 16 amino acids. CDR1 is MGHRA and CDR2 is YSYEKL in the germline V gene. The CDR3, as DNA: TGCGCCAGCAGCCAAGACAGGTACCGCTCCTACAATGAGCAGTTCTTC. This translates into CASSQDRYRSYNEQFF.

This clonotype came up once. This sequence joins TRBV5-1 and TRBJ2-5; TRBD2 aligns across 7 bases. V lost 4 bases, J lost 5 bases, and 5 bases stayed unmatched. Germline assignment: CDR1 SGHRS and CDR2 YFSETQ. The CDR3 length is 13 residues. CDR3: CASSGGSLETQYF. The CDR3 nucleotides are TGCGCCAGCAGCGGCGGGAGTTTGGAGACCCAGTACTTC.

CDR3 sequence: CASSLGWIPYNEQFF. The DNA for the CDR3 is TGCGCCAGCAGCTTGGGATGGATTCCTTACAATGAGCAGTTCTTC. The chain links TRBV5-1 to TRBJ2-1; no clear D gene. There are 15 residues in the CDR3. CDR1 is SGHRS and CDR2 is YFSETQ in the germline V gene. The V end was cut by 0 bases, the J end by 4 bases, with 11 bases between.

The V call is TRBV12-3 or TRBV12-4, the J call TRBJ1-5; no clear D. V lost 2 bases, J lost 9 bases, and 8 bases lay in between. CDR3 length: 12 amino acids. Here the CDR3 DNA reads TGTGCCAGCAGTTTAACCCGCGCGCCCCAGCATTTT. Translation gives CASSLTRAPQHF.

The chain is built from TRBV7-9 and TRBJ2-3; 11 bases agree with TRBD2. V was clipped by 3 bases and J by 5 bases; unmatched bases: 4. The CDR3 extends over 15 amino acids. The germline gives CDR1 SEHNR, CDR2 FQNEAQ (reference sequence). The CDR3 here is CASSFNLAGGDTQYF. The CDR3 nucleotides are TGTGCCAGCAGCTTTAACCTAGCGGGAGGAGATACGCAGTATTTT.

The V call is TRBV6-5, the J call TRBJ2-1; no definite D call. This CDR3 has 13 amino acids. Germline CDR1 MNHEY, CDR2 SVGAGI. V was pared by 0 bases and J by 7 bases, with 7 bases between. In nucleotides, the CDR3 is TGTGCCAGCAGTTACTCTGTTTGGAATGAGCAGTTCTTC. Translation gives CASSYSVWNEQFF.

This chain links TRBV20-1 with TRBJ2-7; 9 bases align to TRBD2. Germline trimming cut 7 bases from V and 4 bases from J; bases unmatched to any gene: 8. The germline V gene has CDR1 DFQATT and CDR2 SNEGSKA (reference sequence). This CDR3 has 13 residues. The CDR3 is CSGSGLANYEQYF. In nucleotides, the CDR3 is TGCAGTGGCAGTGGACTAGCGAATTACGAGCAGTACTTC.

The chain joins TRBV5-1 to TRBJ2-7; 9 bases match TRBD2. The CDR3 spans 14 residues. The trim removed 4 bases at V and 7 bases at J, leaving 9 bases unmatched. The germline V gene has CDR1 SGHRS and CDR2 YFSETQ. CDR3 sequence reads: CASSVESREGEQYF. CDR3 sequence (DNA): TGCGCCAGCAGCGTGGAATCGCGGGAGGGGGAGCAGTACTTC. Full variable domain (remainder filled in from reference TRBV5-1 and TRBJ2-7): KAGVTQTPRYLIKTRGQQVTLSCSPISGHRSVSWYQQTPGQGLQFLFEYFSETQRNKGNFPGRFSGRQFSNSRSEMNVSTLELGDSALYLCASSVESREGEQYFGPGTRLTVT.

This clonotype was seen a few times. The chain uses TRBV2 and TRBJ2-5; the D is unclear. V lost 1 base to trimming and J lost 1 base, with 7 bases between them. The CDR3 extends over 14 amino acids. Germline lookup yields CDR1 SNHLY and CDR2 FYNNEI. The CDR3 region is CASSEGHGQETQYF. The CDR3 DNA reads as TGTGCCAGCAGTGAAGGCCACGGCCAAGAGACCCAGTACTTC.

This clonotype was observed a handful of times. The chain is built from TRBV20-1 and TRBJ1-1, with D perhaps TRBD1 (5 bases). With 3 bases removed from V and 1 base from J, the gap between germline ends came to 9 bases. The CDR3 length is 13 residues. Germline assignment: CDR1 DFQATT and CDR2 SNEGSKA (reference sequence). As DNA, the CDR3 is TGCAGTGCTAGGGGGGGATGGAACACTGAAGCTTTCTTT. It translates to CSARGGWNTEAFF.

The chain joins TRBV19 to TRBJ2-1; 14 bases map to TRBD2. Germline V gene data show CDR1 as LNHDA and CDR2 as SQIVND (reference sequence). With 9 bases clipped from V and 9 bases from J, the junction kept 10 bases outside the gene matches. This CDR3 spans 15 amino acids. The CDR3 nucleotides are TGTGCCAGACAAAGGGGACTAGCGGGAGATCGTGAGCAGTTCTTC. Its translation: CARQRGLAGDREQFF.

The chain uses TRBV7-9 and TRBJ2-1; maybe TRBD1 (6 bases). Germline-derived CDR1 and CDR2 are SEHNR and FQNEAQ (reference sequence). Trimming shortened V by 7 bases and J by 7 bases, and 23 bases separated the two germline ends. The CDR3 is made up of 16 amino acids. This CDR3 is CASTRGPTTPTNEQFF. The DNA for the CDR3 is TGTGCCAGCACCAGGGGCCCAACTACCCCCACAAATGAGCAGTTCTTC.

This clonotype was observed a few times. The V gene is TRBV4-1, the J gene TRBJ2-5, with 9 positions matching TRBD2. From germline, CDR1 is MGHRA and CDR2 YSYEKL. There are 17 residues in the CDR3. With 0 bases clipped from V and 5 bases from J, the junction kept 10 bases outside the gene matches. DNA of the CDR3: TGCGCCAGCAGCCAAGATTGGAATAGCGGGAGCGGTGAGACCCAGTACTTC. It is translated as CASSQDWNSGSGETQYF.

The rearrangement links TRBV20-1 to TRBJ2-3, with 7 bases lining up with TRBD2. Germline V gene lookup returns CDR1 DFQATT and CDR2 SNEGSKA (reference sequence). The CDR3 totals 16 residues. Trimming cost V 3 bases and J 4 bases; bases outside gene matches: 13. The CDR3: CSASKGPGGGSDTQYF. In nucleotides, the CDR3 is TGCAGTGCTAGCAAGGGACCGGGAGGTGGATCAGATACGCAGTATTTT.

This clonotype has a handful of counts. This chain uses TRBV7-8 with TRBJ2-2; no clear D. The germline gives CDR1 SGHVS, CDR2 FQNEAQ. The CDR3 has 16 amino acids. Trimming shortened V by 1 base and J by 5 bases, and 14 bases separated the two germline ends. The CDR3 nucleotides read TGTGCCAGCAGCTTAGTACCTTTTTGGGGAACCGGGGAGCTGTTTTTT. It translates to CASSLVPFWGTGELFF.

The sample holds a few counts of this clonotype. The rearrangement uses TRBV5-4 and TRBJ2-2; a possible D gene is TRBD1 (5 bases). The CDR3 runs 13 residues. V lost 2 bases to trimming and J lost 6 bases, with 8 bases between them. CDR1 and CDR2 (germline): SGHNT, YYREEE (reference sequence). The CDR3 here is CASSFRVPGELFF. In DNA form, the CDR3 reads TGTGCCAGCAGCTTCAGGGTCCCCGGGGAGCTGTTTTTT.

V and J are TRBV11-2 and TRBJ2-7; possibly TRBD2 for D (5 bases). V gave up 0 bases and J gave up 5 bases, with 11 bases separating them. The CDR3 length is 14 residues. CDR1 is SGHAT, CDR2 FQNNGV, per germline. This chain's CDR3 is CASSLDPERDEQYV. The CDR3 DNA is TGTGCCAGCAGCTTAGACCCTGAGAGGGACGAGCAGTACGTC.

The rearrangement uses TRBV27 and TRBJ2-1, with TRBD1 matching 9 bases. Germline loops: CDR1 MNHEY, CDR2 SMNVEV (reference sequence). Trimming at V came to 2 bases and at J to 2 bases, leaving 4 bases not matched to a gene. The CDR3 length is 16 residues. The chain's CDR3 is CASSLIGQGPYNEQFF. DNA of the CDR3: TGTGCCAGCAGTTTAATCGGACAGGGGCCCTACAATGAGCAGTTCTTC.

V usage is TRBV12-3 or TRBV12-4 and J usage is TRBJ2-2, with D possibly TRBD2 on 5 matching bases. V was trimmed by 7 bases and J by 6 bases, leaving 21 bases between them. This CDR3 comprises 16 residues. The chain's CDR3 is CASTSPPARLAGELFF. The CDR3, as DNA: TGTGCCAGCACTAGCCCCCCCGCGAGGTTGGCCGGGGAGCTGTTTTTT.

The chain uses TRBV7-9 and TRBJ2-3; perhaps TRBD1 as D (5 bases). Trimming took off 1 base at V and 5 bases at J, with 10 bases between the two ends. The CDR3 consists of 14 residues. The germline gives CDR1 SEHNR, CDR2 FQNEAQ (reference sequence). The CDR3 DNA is TGTGCCAGCAGCTTAGTAGGGGCCATAGATACGCAGTATTTT. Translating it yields CASSLVGAIDTQYF. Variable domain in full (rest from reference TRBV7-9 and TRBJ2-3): DTGVSQNPRHKITKRGQNVTFRCDPISEHNRLYWYRQTLGQGPEFLTYFQNEAQLEKSRLLSDRFSAERPKGSFSTLEIQRTEQGDSAMYLCASSLVGAIDTQYFGPGTRLTVL.

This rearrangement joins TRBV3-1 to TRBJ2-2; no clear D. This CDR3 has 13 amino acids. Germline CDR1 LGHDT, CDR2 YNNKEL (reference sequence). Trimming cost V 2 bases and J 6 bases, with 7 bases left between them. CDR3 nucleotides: TGTGCCAGCAGCCAACTTCAGGCCGGGGAGCTGTTTTTT. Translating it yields CASSQLQAGELFF.

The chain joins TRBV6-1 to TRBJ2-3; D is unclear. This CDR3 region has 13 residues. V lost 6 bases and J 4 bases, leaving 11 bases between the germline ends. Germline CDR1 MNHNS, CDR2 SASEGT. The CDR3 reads CASRREIPDTQYF. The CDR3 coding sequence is TGTGCCAGCAGGAGAGAGATTCCAGATACGCAGTATTTT.